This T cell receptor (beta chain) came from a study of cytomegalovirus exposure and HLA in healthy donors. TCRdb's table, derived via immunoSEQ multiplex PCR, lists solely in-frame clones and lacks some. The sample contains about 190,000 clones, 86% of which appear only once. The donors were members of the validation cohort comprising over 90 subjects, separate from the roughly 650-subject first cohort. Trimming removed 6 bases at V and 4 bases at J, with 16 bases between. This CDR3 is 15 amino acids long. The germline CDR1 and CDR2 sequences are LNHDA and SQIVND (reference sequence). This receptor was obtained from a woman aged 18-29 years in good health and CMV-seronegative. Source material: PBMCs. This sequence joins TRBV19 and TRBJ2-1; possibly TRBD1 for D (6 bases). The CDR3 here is CASSPSRQAYNEQFF. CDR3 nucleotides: TGTGCCAGTAGCCCCTCCCGACAGGCTTACAATGAGCAGTTCTTC.